Shown below are 15 T cell receptor beta chains from a single sample sequenced in a study of CD8+ T cells in alopecia areata. Indicated treatment: oral pan-JAK inhibitor, 5-10 mg twice daily. The sequencing template was cDNA reverse transcribed from extracted RNA. The protocol was immunoSEQ multiplex PCR, while the TCRdb copy is restricted to in-frame clones and leaves out a portion. Found here are fewer than 250,000 clones, over 40% of them singletons; the top ten hold roughly 2.8%. The sample was CD4+ T cells sorted from blood, taken at approximately week 36, from a patient treated with tofacitinib. These TCRs come from a human donor with alopecia areata.

DNA for the CDR3: TGCGCCAGCAGCCAAGATCCGCAGCAGTACTTC. Amino acids: CASSQDPQQYF. The chain employs TRBV4-1 and TRBJ2-4; D not resolved. The CDR3 spans 11 residues. Trimming stripped 0 bases from V and 13 bases from J, with 7 bases between. Germline CDR1 MGHRA, CDR2 YSYEKL.

The chain has TRBV29-1 and TRBJ2-1; TRBD2 agrees at 11 bases. The CDR3 runs to 15 residues. From germline, CDR1 is SQVTM and CDR2 ANQGSEA. V dropped 4 bases and J dropped 5; count of bases not matched to a gene: 7. The CDR3 loop is CSVGQTSGVNNEQFF. For the CDR3, the DNA is TGCAGCGTTGGGCAGACTAGCGGGGTTAACAATGAGCAGTTCTTC.

Only a few counts were recorded for this clone. The chain recombines TRBV28 with TRBJ2-3, with TRBD2 matching 7 bases. CDR1 MDHEN and CDR2 SYDVKM come from the germline V gene. The V segment lost 3 bases and the J segment 14 bases; nucleotides outside the gene matches: 14. This CDR3 contains 14 residues. CDR3 coding DNA: TGTGCCAGCAGTTTGATGGGTGCGGGAGTGGTACTGTATTTT. This translates into CASSLMGAGVVLYF.

The gene calls are TRBV15 and TRBJ2-1, with D uncertain. CDR3 size: 15 residues. Per germline, CDR1 LNHNV and CDR2 YYDKDF (reference sequence). The V end lost 5 bases, the J end lost 3 bases, and 14 bases lay between the germline ends. CDR3 nucleotides: TGTGCCACCAGCGCTCGACTGCTGGACTACAATGAGCAGTTCTTC. It yields the protein CATSARLLDYNEQFF.

This clone occurred a few times. The chain combines TRBV28 with TRBJ2-3; 9 bases are shared with TRBD2. CDR1 is MDHEN, CDR2 SYDVKM, per germline. The CDR3 has 13 amino acids. V dropped 6 bases and J dropped 6; count of bases not matched to a gene: 4. In nucleotides, the CDR3 is TGTGCCAGCAGCGTTGGGACTAGCGATACGCAGTATTTT. This translates into CASSVGTSDTQYF.

This clone was detected a few times. In nucleotides, the CDR3 is TGTGCCAGCAGTCCACAGGGTAGCTCCTACGAGCAGTACTTC. Amino acids: CASSPQGSSYEQYF. The chain is built from TRBV28 and TRBJ2-7; a possible D gene is TRBD1 (6 bases). CDR3 length equals 14 residues. Trimming stripped 5 bases from V and 0 bases from J, with 11 bases between. From germline, CDR1 is MDHEN and CDR2 SYDVKM. Looking up the rest from reference TRBV28 and TRBJ2-7 gives the full variable domain: DVKVTQSSRYLVKRTGEKVFLECVQDMDHENMFWYRQDPGLGLRLIYFSYDVKMKEKGDIPEGYSVSREKKERFSLILESASTNQTSMYLCASSPQGSSYEQYFGPGTRLTVT.

This clone was picked up a small number of times. The rearrangement uses TRBV6-6 and TRBJ1-5; no clear D. The germline V gene has CDR1 MNHNY and CDR2 SVGAGI (reference sequence). The CDR3 runs 13 residues. V was shortened by 6 bases and J by 4 bases, with 10 bases between the two germline ends. CDR3 in amino acids: CASSKTYNQPQHF. In DNA, the CDR3 is TGTGCCAGCAGCAAGACATATAATCAGCCCCAGCATTTT.

The sample holds one count of this clone. This rearrangement joins TRBV25-1 to TRBJ2-5, with a tentative D call TRBD2 (6 bases). V lost 6 bases and J lost 5, with 13 bases in between. The CDR3 loop spans 13 amino acids. Germline V gene data show CDR1 as MGHDK and CDR2 as SYGVNS. CDR3 loop: CASRGGAVETQYF. The DNA of the CDR3 is TGTGCCAGCAGAGGAGGGGCCGTTGAGACCCAGTACTTC. Variable domain in full (rest from reference TRBV25-1 and TRBJ2-5): EADIYQTPRYLVIGTGKKITLECSQTMGHDKMYWYQQDPGMELHLIHYSYGVNSTEKGDLSSESTVSRIRTEHFPLTLESARPSHTSQYLCASRGGAVETQYFGPGTRLLVL.

This clone was observed a few times. This rearrangement joins TRBV30 to TRBJ1-1, with 9 bases that match TRBD1. V trimming: 3 bases; J trimming: 3 bases; junction bases outside the gene matches: 2. This CDR3 contains 13 residues. The germline V gene has CDR1 GTSNPN and CDR2 SVGIG (reference sequence). CDR3 DNA sequence: TGTGCCTGGAGAAGGGACAGGGACACTGAAGCTTTCTTT. Translated: CAWRRDRDTEAFF.

This clone was seen a few times. The rearrangement uses TRBV5-1 and TRBJ2-5; 7 nucleotides align to TRBD1. The germline CDR1 and CDR2 sequences are SGHRS and YFSETQ. The CDR3 spans 18 residues. The trim removed 0 bases at V and 4 bases at J, leaving 15 bases unmatched. The CDR3 here is CASSLVRDRESSRETQYF. In DNA, the CDR3 is TGCGCCAGCAGCTTGGTGAGAGACAGGGAGAGTTCAAGAGAGACCCAGTACTTC.

The rearrangement links TRBV29-1 to TRBJ2-3; D remains ambiguous. Germline CDR1 reads SQVTM; CDR2 reads ANQGSEA. Trimming stripped 4 bases from V and 2 bases from J, with 4 bases between. This CDR3 contains 11 residues. The CDR3 reads CSVGDTDTQYF. Written as DNA, the CDR3 is TGCAGCGTTGGAGACACAGATACGCAGTATTTT.

The chain uses TRBV7-9 and TRBJ1-1; TRBD1 is a possible D gene (5 bases). Germline assignment: CDR1 SEHNR and CDR2 FQNEAQ (reference sequence). V was cut by 0 bases and J by 0 bases, with 14 bases left in between. The CDR3 spans 17 residues. The CDR3: CASSLARDSRMNTEAFF. In DNA form, the CDR3 reads TGTGCCAGCAGCTTAGCCCGGGACTCGCGAATGAACACTGAAGCTTTCTTT.

This clone appeared a few times. The chain links TRBV29-1 to TRBJ2-5; 7 nucleotides line up with TRBD1. With V trimmed by 4 bases and J by 7 bases, 9 bases remained unmatched. This CDR3 is 13 amino acids long. The germline V gene encodes CDR1 SQVTM and CDR2 ANQGSEA. CDR3 DNA sequence: TGCAGCGTTGTATGGGGACAGTCGGGGACCCAGTACTTC. This codes for CSVVWGQSGTQYF.

This clone was found a few times. The rearrangement links TRBV5-4 to TRBJ1-3; the D gene is possibly TRBD1 (6 bases). Germline CDR1 is SGHNT and CDR2 is YYREEE (reference sequence). This CDR3 region has 14 residues. Trimming cost V 6 bases and J 2 bases, with 12 bases left between them. CDR3 DNA: TGTGCCAGCACTTCTAGGGGGGCTGGAAACACCATATATTTT. Its translation: CASTSRGAGNTIYF.

This sequence joins TRBV11-2 and TRBJ2-5, with a weak D call TRBD2 (6 bases). CDR3 length: 14 amino acids. The V end lost 3 bases, the J end lost 4 bases, and 12 bases lay between the germline ends. CDR1 is SGHAT, CDR2 FQNNGV, per germline. DNA of the CDR3: TGTGCCAGCAGCTTGTTTCGCGGGACAGAGACCCAGTACTTC. This encodes CASSLFRGTETQYF.